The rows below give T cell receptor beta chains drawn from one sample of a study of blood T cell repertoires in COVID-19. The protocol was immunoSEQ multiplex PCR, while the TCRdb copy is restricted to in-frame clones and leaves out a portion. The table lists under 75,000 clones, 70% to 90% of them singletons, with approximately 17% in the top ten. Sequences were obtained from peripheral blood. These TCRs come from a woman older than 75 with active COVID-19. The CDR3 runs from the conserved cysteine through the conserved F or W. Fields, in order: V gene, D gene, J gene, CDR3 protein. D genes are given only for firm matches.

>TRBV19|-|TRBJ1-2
CASQSGAANYGYTF
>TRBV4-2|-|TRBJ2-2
CASSQERTTPGELFF
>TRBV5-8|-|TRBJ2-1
CASSLRGGRYNEQFF
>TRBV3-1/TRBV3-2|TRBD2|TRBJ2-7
CASSQDVVNSGGSYEQYF
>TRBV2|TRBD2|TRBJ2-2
CASLPGLAGYTGELFF
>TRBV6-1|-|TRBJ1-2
CASSDQGSYGYTF
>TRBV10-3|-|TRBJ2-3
CAISLSGGGPDTQYF
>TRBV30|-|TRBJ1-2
CAWSNIDRYYGYTF
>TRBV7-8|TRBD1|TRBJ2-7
CASSIRDSSYEQYF
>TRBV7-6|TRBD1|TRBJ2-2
CASSPGTDTGELFF
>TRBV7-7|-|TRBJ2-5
CASSFDLQQETQYF
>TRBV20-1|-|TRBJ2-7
CSASSGDREQYF
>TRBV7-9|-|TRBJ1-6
CASSFGTLNSPLHF
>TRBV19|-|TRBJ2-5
CASRSPQETQYF
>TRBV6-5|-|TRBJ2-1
CASSRLDRNEQFF
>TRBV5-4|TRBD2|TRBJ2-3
CASSRGSGGGTDTQYF
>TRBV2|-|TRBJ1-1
CASSEGAGRNTEAFF
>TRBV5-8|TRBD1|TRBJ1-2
CASSFTGVDYGYTF
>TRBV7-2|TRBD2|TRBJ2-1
CASSSQRGGFVGQFF
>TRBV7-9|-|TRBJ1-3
CASSPSGGNTIYF
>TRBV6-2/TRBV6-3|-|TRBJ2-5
CASSWRATQETQYF
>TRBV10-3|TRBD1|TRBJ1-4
CAISGGQGAPTNEKLFF
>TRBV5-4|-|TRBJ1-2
CASSLRGLGYTF
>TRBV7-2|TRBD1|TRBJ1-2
CASSRGQGAGGYTF
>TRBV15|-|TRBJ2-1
CATSRDRDEQFF
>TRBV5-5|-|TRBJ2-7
CASSLGWGRGAYEQYF
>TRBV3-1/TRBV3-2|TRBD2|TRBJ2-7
CASSQEGLALSGEQYF
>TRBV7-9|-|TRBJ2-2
CASPIWGLGTGELFF
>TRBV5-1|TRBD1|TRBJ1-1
CASSGQGPGTEAFF
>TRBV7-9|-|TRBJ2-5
CASSLGGVETQYF
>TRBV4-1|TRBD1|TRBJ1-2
CASSPSRDRGRGYGYTF
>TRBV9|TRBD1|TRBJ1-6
CASSVGPGQDNSPLHF
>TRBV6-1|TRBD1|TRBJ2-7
CASSEMGQAFSEQYF
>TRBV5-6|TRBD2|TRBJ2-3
CASSLAGGRTDTQYF
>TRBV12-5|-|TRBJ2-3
CASGLSGTDTQYF
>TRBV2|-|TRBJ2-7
CASRQGTDSYEQYF
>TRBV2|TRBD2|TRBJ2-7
CASSAERGVSYEQYF
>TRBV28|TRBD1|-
CASSSPQGAGNQPQYF
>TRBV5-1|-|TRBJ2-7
CASSPDPGIYEQYF
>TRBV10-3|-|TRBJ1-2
CAISAPGNYGYTF
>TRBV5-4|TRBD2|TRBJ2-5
CASSSSVERGGTQYF
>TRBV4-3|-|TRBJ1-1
CASSQVGQGIKAFF
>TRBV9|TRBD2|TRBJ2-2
CASSVEAGGPDTGELFF
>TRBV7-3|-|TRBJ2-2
CASSLMGQLRYGGELFF
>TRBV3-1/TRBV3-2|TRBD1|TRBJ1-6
CASSPRRDRDNSPLHF